This entry lists 18 T cell receptor beta chains sequenced from one sample in a study of T cells in Graves' hyperthyroidism and ophthalmopathy. RNA transcripts yielded amplified TCR beta CDR3 regions. The TCR CDR3 was amplified in a first-round RT-PCR using the HTBI primer set. TCRdb re-called the multiplex PCR reads through MiXCR, storing one row per CDR3 protein. The table has under 400,000 distinct CDR3 sequences, about 16% seen once. The sample taken for sequencing was blood. These receptors were obtained from a woman aged 60-75 years with Graves' ophthalmopathy.

This rearrangement joins TRBV10-3 to TRBJ2-1, with 7 bases lining up with TRBD2. The CDR3 totals 15 residues. Germline V gene lookup returns CDR1 ENHRY and CDR2 SYGVKD. The ends lost 7 bases at V and 7 bases at J; junction bases unmatched: 13. The CDR3 sequence is CAINPGTTQGNEQFF. For the CDR3, the DNA is TGTGCCATCAACCCCGGGACTACGCAGGGTAATGAGCAGTTCTTC.

The chain carries TRBV19 and TRBJ2-1; tentatively, D is TRBD1 or TRBD2 (5 bases each). V was trimmed by 5 bases and J by 7 bases, leaving 12 bases between them. From germline, CDR1 is LNHDA and CDR2 SQIVND (reference sequence). This CDR3 is built from 13 residues. CDR3: CASSDVGGNEQFF. The CDR3 DNA follows: TGTGCCAGTAGTGATGTTGGGGGTAATGAGCAGTTCTTC.

In its sample, this clonotype was seen many times. The chain is built from TRBV3-1 and TRBJ2-3; the D is unclear. The V and J ends lost 4 bases and 4 bases respectively, with 27 bases between them. Germline-derived CDR1 and CDR2 are LGHDT and YNNKEL (reference sequence). The CDR3 extends over 19 amino acids. Here the CDR3 reads CASSRPIGGPTPRADTQYF. The CDR3 DNA sequence: TGTGCCAGCAGCCGCCCGATCGGCGGCCCAACCCCCCGCGCAGATACGCAGTATTTT.

V is TRBV6-1 and J is TRBJ1-5; the D is unclear. V was shortened by 6 bases and J by 0 bases, with 9 bases between the two germline ends. CDR1 and CDR2 (germline): MNHNS, SASEGT. The CDR3 contains 14 residues. The CDR3 reads CASRELFSNQPQHF. The CDR3 nucleotides read TGTGCCAGCAGGGAACTCTTTAGCAATCAGCCCCAGCATTTT.

The gene calls are TRBV10-3 and TRBJ2-1, with a possible D match to TRBD2 (6 bases). Germline values: CDR1 ENHRY, CDR2 SYGVKD. The CDR3 contains 14 residues. Trimming took off 7 bases at V and 3 bases at J, with 13 bases between the two ends. CDR3 nucleotides: TGTGCCATCACCACCGGGGGAAACTACAATGAGCAGTTCTTC. As protein: CAITTGGNYNEQFF.

This clonotype was recorded a few times. The DNA of the CDR3 is TGTGCCAGTAGTGTGCTCTCCCCGACAGGGGTAGAGACCCAGTACTTC. This encodes CASSVLSPTGVETQYF. The V gene is TRBV19, the J gene TRBJ2-5; 8 nucleotides align to TRBD1. This CDR3 comprises 16 residues. Losses at the gene ends were 5 bases for V and 4 bases for J; bases not matched to a gene: 12. CDR1 and CDR2 from the germline V gene are LNHDA and SQIVND (reference sequence).

This chain uses TRBV7-2 with TRBJ1-5, with D possibly TRBD1 on 6 matching bases. The germline V and J ends were trimmed by 1 base and 10 bases, with 14 bases remaining between them. The germline CDR1 and CDR2 sequences are SGHTA and FQGNSA. This CDR3 is built from 14 residues. The CDR3 DNA sequence: TGTGCCAGCAGCTTAGGTGGGGGCGCGCCCCCCCAGCATTTT. Protein sequence: CASSLGGGAPPQHF.

This clonotype was seen many times. The V and J genes are TRBV28 and TRBJ2-5; the D is unclear. Trimming removed 5 bases from V and 4 bases from J, with 20 bases in between. The CDR3 extends over 16 amino acids. Germline values: CDR1 MDHEN, CDR2 SYDVKM. CDR3 protein: CASSPTGRASRETQYF. For the CDR3, the DNA is TGTGCCAGCAGTCCCACCGGCAGAGCGAGTCGAGAGACCCAGTACTTC.

The chain employs TRBV2 and TRBJ1-3; D ambiguous. The CDR3 has 15 amino acids. Trimming pared 1 base from V and 0 bases from J, leaving 7 bases between. The V gene's germline CDR1 is SNHLY and CDR2 FYNNEI. CDR3 sequence reads: CASSEGRSSGNTIYF. Written as DNA, the CDR3 is TGTGCCAGCAGTGAAGGCAGGAGCTCTGGAAACACCATATATTTT.

This clonotype has ten or more counts. This rearrangement joins TRBV10-3 to TRBJ2-2; TRBD2 matches 11 bases. Germline-derived CDR1 and CDR2 are ENHRY and SYGVKD. The V gene end was trimmed by 6 bases and the J gene end by 2 bases; junction bases not matched to a gene: 2. The CDR3 is 15 amino acids. The CDR3 protein is CAIRGTSGNTGELFF. In nucleotides, the CDR3 is TGTGCCATCAGAGGGACTAGCGGTAACACCGGGGAGCTGTTTTTT.

This clonotype was recorded at least ten times. The rearrangement joins TRBV12-3 or TRBV12-4 to TRBJ2-1, with D possibly being TRBD1 (5 bases). The CDR3 length is 12 residues. V was trimmed by 6 bases and J by 10 bases, leaving 13 bases between them. In DNA form, the CDR3 reads TGTGCCAGCAGCCGCGGCCCAGGGGAGCAGTTCTTC. It encodes CASSRGPGEQFF.

This clonotype showed up many times. This chain uses TRBV5-1 with TRBJ2-1, with D maybe TRBD1 (5 bases). Germline assignment: CDR1 SGHRS and CDR2 YFSETQ. Trimming left V 0 bases short and J 4 bases short, with 11 bases between. The length of the CDR3 is 15 residues. This CDR3 is CASSLADTTYNEQFF. CDR3 bases: TGCGCCAGCAGCTTGGCGGACACGACTTACAATGAGCAGTTCTTC.

This clonotype has a count of ten or more. V usage is TRBV7-9 and J usage is TRBJ2-1; TRBD2 matches 7 bases. Trimming took 3 bases from V and 5 from J; bases not matched to a gene: 4. This CDR3 is built from 14 residues. From germline, CDR1 is SEHNR and CDR2 FQNEAQ (reference sequence). CDR3 in amino acids: CASSFLAEHNEQFF. For the CDR3, the DNA is TGTGCCAGCAGCTTTCTAGCGGAACACAATGAGCAGTTCTTC.

This clonotype was recorded at least ten times. The rearrangement links TRBV3-1 to TRBJ1-2; unclear D gene. Germline V gives CDR1 LGHDT, CDR2 YNNKEL (reference sequence). The V end lost 2 bases, the J end lost 3 bases, and 7 bases lay between the germline ends. The CDR3 has 13 residues. CDR3 in amino acids: CASSQSWDYGYTF. The CDR3 DNA is TGTGCCAGCAGCCAATCGTGGGACTATGGCTACACCTTC.

The gene calls are TRBV28 and TRBJ2-3; TRBD2 might be the D (5 bases). This CDR3 has 13 residues. The V end was cut by 7 bases, the J end by 6 bases, with 14 bases between. The germline V gene has CDR1 MDHEN and CDR2 SYDVKM. DNA for the CDR3: TGTGCCAGCAATCGGAGGACCGCGGATACGCAGTATTTT. The encoded protein is CASNRRTADTQYF.

This clonotype showed up many times. The chain couples TRBV5-1 to TRBJ2-7; D might be TRBD1 or TRBD2, each matching 5 bases. The germline V and J ends were trimmed by 4 bases and 5 bases, with 10 bases remaining between them. The CDR3 contains 12 residues. CDR1 is SGHRS, CDR2 YFSETQ, per germline. CDR3 in amino acids: CASSRRGDEQYF. CDR3 bases: TGCGCCAGCAGCCGGCGAGGGGACGAGCAGTACTTC.

This clonotype was seen repeatedly, ten times or more. The chain has TRBV3-1 and TRBJ1-1, with D perhaps TRBD1 (5 bases). The CDR3 totals 15 residues. With 2 bases removed from V and 4 bases from J, the gap between germline ends came to 14 bases. Germline assignment: CDR1 LGHDT and CDR2 YNNKEL (reference sequence). The DNA of the CDR3 is TGTGCCAGCAGCCAACGGGGGGGAGTGGGCACTGAAGCTTTCTTT. It is translated as CASSQRGGVGTEAFF.

The table lists this clonotype with a few counts. The rearrangement links TRBV4-1 to TRBJ2-5, with 7 positions matching TRBD2. Trimming took 1 base from V and 5 from J; bases not matched to a gene: 1. Germline values: CDR1 MGHRA, CDR2 YSYEKL. This CDR3 is built from 13 residues. The CDR3 sequence: CASSQGGGETQYF. As DNA, the CDR3 is TGCGCCAGCAGCCAAGGGGGAGGGGAGACCCAGTACTTC.